The clone carrying this T cell receptor beta chain was detected a few times. Trimming at V came to 0 bases and at J to 11 bases, leaving 1 base not matched to a gene. In germline, CDR1 is SQVTM, CDR2 ANQGSEA. CDR3 length equals 11 residues. Measured with immunoSEQ multiplex PCR; TCRdb has only the in-frame clones, and not every one. This table has roughly 8,600 clones, about 80% appearing once. This record comes from a study of OX40 agonist ivuxolimab in advanced cancers. This sequence was found in an adult with an advanced solid tumor such as melanoma, head and neck, liver or kidney cancer. The V gene is TRBV29-1, the J gene TRBJ1-1; the match to TRBD1 covers 9 bases. The sequencing used CD4+ or CD8+ T cells sorted from blood, collected in a trial of the OX40 agonist ivuxolimab. CDR3 coding DNA: TGCAGCGTTGAAGAAGGACAGGGGGCTTTCTTT. It translates to CSVEEGQGAFF.